Detailed here is one T cell receptor (beta chain). The antigen remains undetermined. The entry originates in a study of shared clonotypes between healthy human individuals. Overall study findings and caveats: Few donors limited the genetic and exposure-history diversity represented.

Per the germline V gene, CDR1 is SGHAT and CDR2 is FQNNGV. V dropped 5 bases and J dropped 3; count of bases not matched to a gene: 10. The length of the CDR3 is 17 residues. This table comes from immunoSEQ multiplex PCR, and its TCRdb copy is limited to in-frame clones, with some not included. The profile shows roughly 1,600,000 clones, less than 99% of them singletons. The receptor was derived from a man aged 30 to 39 in good health. Sequencing was done on a sample of naive CD4+ T cells sorted from blood. The subset denotes: CD45RA+ positively selected. J is TRBJ1-3 and V is TRBV11-2, with 10 bases lining up with TRBD1. CDR3 sequence (DNA): TGTGCCAGCAGCGCCACCATGGGACAGGGGTTTGGAAACACCATATATTTT. Protein sequence: CASSATMGQGFGNTIYF.